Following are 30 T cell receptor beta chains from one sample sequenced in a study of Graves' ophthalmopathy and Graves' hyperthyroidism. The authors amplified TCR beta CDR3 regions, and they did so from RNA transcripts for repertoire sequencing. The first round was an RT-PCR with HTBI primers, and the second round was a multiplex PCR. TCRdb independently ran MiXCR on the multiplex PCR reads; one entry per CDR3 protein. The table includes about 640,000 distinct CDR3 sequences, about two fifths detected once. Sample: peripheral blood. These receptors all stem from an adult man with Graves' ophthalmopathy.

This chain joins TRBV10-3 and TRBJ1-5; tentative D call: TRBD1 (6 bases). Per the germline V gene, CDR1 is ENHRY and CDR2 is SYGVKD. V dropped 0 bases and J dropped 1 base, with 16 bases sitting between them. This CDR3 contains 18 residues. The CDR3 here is CAISESIRGAISNQPQHF. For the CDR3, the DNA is TGTGCCATCAGTGAGTCGATACGGGGGGCGATAAGCAATCAGCCCCAGCATTTT.

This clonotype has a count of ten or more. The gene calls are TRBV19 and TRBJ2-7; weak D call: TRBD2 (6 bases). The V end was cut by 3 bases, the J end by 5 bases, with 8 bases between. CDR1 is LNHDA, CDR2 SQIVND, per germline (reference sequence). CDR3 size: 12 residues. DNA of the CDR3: TGTGCCAGTAGTATCGGAGGGAACGAGCAGTACTTC. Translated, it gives CASSIGGNEQYF.

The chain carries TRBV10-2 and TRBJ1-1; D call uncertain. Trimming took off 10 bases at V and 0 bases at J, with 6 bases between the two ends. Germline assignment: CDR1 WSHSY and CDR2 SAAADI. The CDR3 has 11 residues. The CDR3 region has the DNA TGCGCCACCACAGTGAACACTGAAGCTTTCTTT. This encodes CATTVNTEAFF.

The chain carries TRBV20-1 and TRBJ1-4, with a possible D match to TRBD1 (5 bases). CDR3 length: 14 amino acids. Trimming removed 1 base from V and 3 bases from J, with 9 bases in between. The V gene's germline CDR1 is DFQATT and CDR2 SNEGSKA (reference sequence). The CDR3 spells CSARVPGSNEKLFF. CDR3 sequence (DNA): TGCAGTGCTAGAGTTCCAGGGTCTAATGAAAAACTGTTTTTT.

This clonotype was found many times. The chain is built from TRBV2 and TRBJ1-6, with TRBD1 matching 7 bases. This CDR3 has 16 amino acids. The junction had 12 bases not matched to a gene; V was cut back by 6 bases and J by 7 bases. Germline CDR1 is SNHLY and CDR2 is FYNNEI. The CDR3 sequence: CASSLRQPGQNSPLHF. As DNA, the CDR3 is TGTGCCAGCAGCTTGCGACAGCCGGGACAGAATTCACCCCTCCACTTT. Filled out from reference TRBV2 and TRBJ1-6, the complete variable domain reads EPEVTQTPSHQVTQMGQEVILRCVPISNHLYFYWYRQILGQKVEFLVSFYNNEISEKSEIFDDQFSVERPDGSNFTLKIRSTKLEDSAMYFCASSLRQPGQNSPLHFGNGTRLTVT.

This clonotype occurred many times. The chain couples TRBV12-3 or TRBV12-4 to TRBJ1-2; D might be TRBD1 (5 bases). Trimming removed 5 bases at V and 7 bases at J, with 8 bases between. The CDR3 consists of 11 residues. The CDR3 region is CASSQGVGYTF. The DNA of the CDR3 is TGTGCCAGCAGTCAGGGAGTTGGCTACACCTTC.

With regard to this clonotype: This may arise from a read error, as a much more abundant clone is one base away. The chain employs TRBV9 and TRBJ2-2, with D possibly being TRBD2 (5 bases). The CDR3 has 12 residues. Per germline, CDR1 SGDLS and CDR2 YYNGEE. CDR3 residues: CAIALTVGELVF. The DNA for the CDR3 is TGCGCCATCGCCTTAACCGTCGGGGAGCTGGTTTTT.

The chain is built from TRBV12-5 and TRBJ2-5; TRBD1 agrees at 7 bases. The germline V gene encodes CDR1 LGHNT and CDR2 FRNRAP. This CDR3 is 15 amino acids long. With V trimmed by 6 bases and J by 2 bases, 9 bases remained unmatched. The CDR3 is CASGLGTDTQETQYF. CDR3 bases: TGTGCTAGTGGCCTAGGGACAGATACACAAGAGACCCAGTACTTC. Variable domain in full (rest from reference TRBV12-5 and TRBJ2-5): DARVTQTPRHKVTEMGQEVTMRCQPILGHNTVFWYRQTMMQGLELLAYFRNRAPLDDSGMPKDRFSAEMPDATLATLKIQPSEPRDSAVYFCASGLGTDTQETQYFGPGTRLLVL.

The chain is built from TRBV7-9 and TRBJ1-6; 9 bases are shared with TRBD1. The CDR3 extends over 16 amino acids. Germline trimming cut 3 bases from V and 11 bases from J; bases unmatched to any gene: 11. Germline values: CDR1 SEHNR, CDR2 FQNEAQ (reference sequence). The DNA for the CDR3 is TGTGCCAGCAGCTTGGCTTCCGGGACAGGGCGGACACCCCTCCACTTT. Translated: CASSLASGTGRTPLHF.

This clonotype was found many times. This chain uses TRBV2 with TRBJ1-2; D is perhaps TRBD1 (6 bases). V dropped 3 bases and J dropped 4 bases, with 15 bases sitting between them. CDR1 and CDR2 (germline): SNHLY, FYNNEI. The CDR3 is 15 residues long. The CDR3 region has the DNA TGTGCCAGCAGTGAGATTCGGGGGCGCGGCTATGGCTACACCTTC. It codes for CASSEIRGRGYGYTF.

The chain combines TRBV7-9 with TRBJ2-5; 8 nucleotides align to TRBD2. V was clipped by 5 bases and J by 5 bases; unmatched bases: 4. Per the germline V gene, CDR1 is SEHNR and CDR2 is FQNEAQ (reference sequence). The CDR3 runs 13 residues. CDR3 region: CASSMTSVETQYF. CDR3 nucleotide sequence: TGTGCCAGCAGCATGACTAGCGTGGAGACCCAGTACTTC.

CDR3 protein: CAISESEGGNTIYF. The CDR3, as DNA: TGTGCCATCAGTGAGTCGGAGGGGGGAAACACCATATATTTT. This rearrangement joins TRBV10-3 to TRBJ1-3, with a tentative D call TRBD1 (5 bases). The CDR3 consists of 14 residues. Germline loops: CDR1 ENHRY, CDR2 SYGVKD. V lost 0 bases and J lost 4, with 7 bases in between.

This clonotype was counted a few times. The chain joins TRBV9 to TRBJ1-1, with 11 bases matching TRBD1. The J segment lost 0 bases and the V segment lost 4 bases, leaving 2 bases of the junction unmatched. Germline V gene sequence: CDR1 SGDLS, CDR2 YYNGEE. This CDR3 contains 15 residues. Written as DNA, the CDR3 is TGTGCCAGCAGCCGGACAGGGGGCATGAACACTGAAGCTTTCTTT. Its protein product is CASSRTGGMNTEAFF.

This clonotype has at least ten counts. This CDR3 is CASSPGPVAVEQYF. In DNA, the CDR3 is TGTGCCAGCAGTCCGGGACCGGTTGCGGTCGAGCAGTACTTC. The V gene is TRBV9, the J gene TRBJ2-7; D tentatively reads TRBD1 or TRBD2 (5 bases each). Germline lookup yields CDR1 SGDLS and CDR2 YYNGEE. The V end was cut by 5 bases, the J end by 6 bases, with 18 bases between. The CDR3 consists of 14 residues.

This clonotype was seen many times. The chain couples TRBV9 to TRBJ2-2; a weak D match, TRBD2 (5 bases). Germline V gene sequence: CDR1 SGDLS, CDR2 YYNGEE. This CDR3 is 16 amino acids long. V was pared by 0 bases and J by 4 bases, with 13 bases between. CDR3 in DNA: TGTGCCAGCAGCGTAGCTTACGGGGTAGGCACCGGGGAGCTGTTTTTT. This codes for CASSVAYGVGTGELFF.

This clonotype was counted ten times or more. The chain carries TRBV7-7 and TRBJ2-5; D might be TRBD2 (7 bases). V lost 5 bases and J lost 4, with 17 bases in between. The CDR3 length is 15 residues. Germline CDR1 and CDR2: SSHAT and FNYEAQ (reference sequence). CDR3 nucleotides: TGTGCCAGCAGCGCCCATCCAGGGGAGGGAGAGACCCAGTACTTC. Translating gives CASSAHPGEGETQYF. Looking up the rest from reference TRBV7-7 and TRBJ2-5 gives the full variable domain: GAGVSQSPRYKVTKRGQDVTLRCDPISSHATLYWYQQALGQGPEFLTYFNYEAQPDKSGLPSDRFSAERPEGSISTLTIQRTEQRDSAMYRCASSAHPGEGETQYFGPGTRLLVL.

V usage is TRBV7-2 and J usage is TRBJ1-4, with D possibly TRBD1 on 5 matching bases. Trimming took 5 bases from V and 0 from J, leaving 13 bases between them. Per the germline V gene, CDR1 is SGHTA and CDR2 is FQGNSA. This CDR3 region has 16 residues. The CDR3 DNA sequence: TGTGCCAGCAGCAACCGACAGAGGGCAACTAATGAAAAACTGTTTTTT. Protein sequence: CASSNRQRATNEKLFF.

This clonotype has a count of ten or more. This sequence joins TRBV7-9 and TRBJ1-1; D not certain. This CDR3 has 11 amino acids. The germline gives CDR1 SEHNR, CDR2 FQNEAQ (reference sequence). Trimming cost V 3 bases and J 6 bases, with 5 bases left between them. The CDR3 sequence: CASSLVAEAFF. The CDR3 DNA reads TGTGCCAGCAGCTTGGTGGCTGAAGCTTTCTTT.

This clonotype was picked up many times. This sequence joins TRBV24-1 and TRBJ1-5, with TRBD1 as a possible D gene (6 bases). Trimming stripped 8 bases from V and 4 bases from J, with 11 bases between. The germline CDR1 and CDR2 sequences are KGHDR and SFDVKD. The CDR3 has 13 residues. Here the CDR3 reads CATIGTGNQPQHF. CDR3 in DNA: TGTGCCACCATAGGTACAGGGAATCAGCCCCAGCATTTT.

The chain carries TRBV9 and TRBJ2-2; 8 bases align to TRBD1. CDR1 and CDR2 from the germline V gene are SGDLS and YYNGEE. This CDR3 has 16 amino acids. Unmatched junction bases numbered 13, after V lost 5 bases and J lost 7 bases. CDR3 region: CASSRLRGQVNGELFF. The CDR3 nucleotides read TGTGCCAGCAGTCGACTAAGGGGACAGGTCAACGGGGAGCTGTTTTTT.

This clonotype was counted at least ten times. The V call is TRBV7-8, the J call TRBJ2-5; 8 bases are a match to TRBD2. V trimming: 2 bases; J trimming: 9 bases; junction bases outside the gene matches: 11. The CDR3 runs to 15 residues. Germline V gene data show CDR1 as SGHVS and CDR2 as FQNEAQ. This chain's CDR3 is CASSLRRGETEAQYF. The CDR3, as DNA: TGTGCCAGCAGCTTAAGGCGGGGGGAAACGGAGGCCCAGTACTTC.

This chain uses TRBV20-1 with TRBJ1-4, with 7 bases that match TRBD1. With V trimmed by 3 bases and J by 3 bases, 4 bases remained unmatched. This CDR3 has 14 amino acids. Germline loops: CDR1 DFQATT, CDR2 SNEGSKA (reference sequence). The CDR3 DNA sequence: TGCAGTGCTAGTCACGACAGGGCTAATGAAAAACTGTTTTTT. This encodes CSASHDRANEKLFF.

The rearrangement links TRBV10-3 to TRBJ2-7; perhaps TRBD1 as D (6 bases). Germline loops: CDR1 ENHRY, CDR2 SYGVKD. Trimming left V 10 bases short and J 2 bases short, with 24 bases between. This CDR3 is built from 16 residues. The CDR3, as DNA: TGTGCCAGCAGCCACGACAGGACGGCCGATCCCTACGAGCAGTACTTC. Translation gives CASSHDRTADPYEQYF.

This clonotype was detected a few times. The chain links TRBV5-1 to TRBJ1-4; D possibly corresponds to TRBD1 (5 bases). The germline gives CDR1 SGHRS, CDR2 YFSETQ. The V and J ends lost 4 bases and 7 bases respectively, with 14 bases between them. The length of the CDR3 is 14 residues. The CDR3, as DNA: TGCGCCAGCAGCCCCCCCGGGGCGGGTGAAAAACTGTTTTTT. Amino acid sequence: CASSPPGAGEKLFF.

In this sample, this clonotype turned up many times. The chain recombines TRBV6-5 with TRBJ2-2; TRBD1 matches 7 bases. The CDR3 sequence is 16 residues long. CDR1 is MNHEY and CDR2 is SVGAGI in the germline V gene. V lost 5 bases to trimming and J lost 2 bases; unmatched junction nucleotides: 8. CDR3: CASSGYRDRNTGELFF. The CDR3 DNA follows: TGTGCCAGCAGTGGATACCGGGACAGAAACACCGGGGAGCTGTTTTTT.

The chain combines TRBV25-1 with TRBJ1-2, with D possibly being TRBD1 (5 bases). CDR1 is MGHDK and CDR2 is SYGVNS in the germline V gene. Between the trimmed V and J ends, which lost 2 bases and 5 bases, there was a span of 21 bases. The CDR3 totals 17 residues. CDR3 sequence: CASSELRDEKLFYGYTF. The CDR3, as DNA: TGTGCCAGCAGTGAACTCAGGGATGAAAAACTGTTTTATGGCTACACCTTC.

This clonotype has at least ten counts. The DNA for the CDR3 is TGTGCCAGTAGCCCCGGGGGGACAGGGGTAAATCGGGAGACCCAGTACTTC. Amino acid sequence: CASSPGGTGVNRETQYF. This sequence joins TRBV19 and TRBJ2-5, with 10 nucleotides matching TRBD1. Germline V gives CDR1 LNHDA, CDR2 SQIVND (reference sequence). Losses at the gene ends were 6 bases for V and 5 bases for J; bases not matched to a gene: 15. The CDR3 is 17 amino acids.

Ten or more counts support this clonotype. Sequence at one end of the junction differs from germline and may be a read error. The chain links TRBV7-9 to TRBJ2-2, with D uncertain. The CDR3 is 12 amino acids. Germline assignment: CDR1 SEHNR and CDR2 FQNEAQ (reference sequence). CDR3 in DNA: TGTGCTAGCAGCTTAGTGGGCGGGGAGCTGTTTTTT. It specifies CASSLVGGELFF.

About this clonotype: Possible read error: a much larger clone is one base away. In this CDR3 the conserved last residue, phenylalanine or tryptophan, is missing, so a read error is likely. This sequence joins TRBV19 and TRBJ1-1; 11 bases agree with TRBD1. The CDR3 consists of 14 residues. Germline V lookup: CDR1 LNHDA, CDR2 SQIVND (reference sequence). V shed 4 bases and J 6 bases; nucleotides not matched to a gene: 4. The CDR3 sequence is CASSNPGQGAEAFL. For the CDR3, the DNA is TGTGCCAGTAGTAATCCGGGACAGGGGGCTGAAGCTTTCCTT.

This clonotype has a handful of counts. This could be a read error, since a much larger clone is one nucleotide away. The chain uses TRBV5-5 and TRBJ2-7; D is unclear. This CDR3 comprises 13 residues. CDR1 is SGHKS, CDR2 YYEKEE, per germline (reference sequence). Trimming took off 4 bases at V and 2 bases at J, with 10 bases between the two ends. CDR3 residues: CASSPDEPYEQYF. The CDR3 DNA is TGTGCCAGCAGCCCCGACGAGCCCTACGAGCAGTACTTC.